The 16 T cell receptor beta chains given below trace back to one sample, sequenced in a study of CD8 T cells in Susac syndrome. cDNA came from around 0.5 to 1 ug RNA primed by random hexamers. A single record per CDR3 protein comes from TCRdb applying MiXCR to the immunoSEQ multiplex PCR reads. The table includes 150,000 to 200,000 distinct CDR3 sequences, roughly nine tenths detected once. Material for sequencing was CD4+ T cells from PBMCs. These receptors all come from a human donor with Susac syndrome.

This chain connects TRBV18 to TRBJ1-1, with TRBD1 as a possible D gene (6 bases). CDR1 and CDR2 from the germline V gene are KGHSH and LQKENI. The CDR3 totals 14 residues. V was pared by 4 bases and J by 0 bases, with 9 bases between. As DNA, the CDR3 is TGTGCCAGCTCACGGGACAACATGAACACTGAAGCTTTCTTT. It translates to CASSRDNMNTEAFF.

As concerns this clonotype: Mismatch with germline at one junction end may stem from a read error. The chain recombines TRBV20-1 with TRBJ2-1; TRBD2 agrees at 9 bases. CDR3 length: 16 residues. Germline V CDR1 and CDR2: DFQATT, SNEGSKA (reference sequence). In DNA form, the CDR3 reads TGCAGTGCCAGAGGGTGGCGGGAGGGCCTAAGCAATGAGCAGTTCTTC. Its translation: CSARGWREGLSNEQFF.

The CDR3 reads CAISVQGQETQYF. CDR3 coding DNA: TGTGCCATCAGTGTACAGGGGCAAGAGACCCAGTACTTC. The chain joins TRBV10-3 to TRBJ2-5; 7 nucleotides line up with TRBD1. This CDR3 is 13 amino acids long. CDR1 is ENHRY and CDR2 is SYGVKD in the germline V gene. Trimming took 4 bases from V and 2 from J; bases not matched to a gene: 1.

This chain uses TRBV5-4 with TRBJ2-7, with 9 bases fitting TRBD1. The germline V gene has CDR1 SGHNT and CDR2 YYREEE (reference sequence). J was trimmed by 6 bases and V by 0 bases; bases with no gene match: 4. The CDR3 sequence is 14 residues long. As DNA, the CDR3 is TGTGCCAGCAGCTTGGACAGGGGGCGCGGCGAGCAGTACTTC. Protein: CASSLDRGRGEQYF. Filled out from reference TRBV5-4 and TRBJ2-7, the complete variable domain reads ETGVTQSPTHLIKTRGQQVTLRCSSQSGHNTVSWYQQALGQGPQFIFQYYREEENGRGNFPPRFSGLQFPNYSSELNVNALELDDSALYLCASSLDRGRGEQYFGPGTRLTVT.

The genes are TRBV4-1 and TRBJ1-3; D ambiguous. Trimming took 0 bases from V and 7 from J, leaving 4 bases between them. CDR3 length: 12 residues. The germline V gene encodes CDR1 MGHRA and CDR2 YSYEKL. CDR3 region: CASSQEGNTIYF. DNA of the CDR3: TGCGCCAGCAGCCAAGAGGGGAACACCATATATTTT.

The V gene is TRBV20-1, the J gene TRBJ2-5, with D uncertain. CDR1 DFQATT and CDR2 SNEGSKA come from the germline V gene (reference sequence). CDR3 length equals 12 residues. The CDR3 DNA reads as TGCAGCCAGCTAGAAGCGCGAGAGACCCAGTACTTC. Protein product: CSQLEARETQYF.

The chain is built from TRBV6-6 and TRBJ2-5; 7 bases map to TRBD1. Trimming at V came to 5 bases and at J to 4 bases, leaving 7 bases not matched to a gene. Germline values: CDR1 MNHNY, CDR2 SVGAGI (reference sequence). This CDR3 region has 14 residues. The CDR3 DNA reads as TGTGCCAGCAGTCGAGGGACAGCCGGAGAGACCCAGTACTTC. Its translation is CASSRGTAGETQYF.

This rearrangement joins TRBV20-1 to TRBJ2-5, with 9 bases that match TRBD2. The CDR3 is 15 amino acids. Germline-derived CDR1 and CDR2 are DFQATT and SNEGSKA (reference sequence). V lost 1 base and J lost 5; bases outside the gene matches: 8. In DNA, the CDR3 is TGCAGTGCTAGAGTTCTGCGGGAGGGCCCGGAGACCCAGTACTTC. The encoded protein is CSARVLREGPETQYF.

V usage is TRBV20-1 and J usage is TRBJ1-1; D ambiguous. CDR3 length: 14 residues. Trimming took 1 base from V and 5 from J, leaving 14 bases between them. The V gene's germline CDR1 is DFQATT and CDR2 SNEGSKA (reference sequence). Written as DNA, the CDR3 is TGCAGTGCTAGAGTGGTGACCTTGCGGACTGAAGCTTTCTTT. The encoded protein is CSARVVTLRTEAFF.

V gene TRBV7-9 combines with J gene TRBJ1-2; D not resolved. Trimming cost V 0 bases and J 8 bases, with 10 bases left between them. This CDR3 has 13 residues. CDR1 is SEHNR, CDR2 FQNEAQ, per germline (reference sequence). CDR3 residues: CASSLAQVGGYTF. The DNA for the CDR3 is TGTGCCAGCAGCTTAGCTCAAGTAGGAGGCTACACCTTC.

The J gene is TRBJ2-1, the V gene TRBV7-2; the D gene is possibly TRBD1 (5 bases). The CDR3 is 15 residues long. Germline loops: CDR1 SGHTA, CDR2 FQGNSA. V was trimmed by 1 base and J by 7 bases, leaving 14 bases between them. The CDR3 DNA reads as TGTGCCAGCAGCTTAGATGTAGGGGTCGGGAATGAGCAGTTCTTC. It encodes CASSLDVGVGNEQFF.

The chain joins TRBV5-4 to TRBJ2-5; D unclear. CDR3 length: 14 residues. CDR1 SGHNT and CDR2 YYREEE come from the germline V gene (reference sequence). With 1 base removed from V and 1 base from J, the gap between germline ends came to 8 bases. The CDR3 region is CASSLMGGQETQYF. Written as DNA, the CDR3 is TGTGCCAGCAGCTTGATGGGCGGCCAAGAGACCCAGTACTTC.

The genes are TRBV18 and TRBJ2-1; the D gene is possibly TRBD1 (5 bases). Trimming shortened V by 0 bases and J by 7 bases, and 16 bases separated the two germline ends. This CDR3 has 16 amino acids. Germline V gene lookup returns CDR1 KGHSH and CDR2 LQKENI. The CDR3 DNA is TGTGCCAGCTCACCACCGGGGCAAAGACTTAAAAATGAGCAGTTCTTC. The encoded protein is CASSPPGQRLKNEQFF.

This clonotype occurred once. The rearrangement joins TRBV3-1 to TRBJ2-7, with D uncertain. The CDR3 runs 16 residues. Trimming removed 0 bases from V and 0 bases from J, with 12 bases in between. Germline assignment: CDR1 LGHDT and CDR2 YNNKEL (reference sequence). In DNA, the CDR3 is TGTGCCAGCAGCCAAGAGTTGCCCCACCGCTCCTACGAGCAGTACTTC. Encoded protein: CASSQELPHRSYEQYF.

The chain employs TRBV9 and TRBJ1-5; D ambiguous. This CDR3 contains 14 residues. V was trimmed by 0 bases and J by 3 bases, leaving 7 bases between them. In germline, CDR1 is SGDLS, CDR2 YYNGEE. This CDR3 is CASSVGTDNQPQHF. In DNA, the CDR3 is TGTGCCAGCAGCGTAGGAACAGACAATCAGCCCCAGCATTTT.

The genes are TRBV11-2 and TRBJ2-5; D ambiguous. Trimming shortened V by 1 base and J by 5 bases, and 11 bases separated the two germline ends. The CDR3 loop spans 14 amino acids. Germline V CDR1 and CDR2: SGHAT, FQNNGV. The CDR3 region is CASSLGFSSETQYF. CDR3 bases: TGTGCCAGCAGCTTAGGGTTTAGCTCGGAGACCCAGTACTTC.